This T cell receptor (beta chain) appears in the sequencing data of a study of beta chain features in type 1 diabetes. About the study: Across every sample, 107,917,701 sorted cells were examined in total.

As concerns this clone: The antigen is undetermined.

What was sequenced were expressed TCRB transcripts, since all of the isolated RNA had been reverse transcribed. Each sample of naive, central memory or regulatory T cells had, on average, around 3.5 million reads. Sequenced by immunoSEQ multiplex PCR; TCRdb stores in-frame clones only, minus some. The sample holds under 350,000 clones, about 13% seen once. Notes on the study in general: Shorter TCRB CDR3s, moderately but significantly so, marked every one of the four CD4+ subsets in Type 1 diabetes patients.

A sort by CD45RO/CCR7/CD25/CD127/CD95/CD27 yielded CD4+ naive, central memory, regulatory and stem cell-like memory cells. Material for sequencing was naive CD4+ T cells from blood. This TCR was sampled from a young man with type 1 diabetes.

This CDR3 reads CASSVRSGVHTQYF. The CDR3 region has the DNA TGTGCCAGCAGCGTAAGGAGCGGTGTACATACGCAGTATTTT. The chain carries TRBV9 and TRBJ2-3; a weak D match, TRBD2 (5 bases). Per germline, CDR1 SGDLS and CDR2 YYNGEE. The V end lost 1 base, the J end lost 7 bases, and 13 bases lay between the germline ends. The CDR3 extends over 14 amino acids. The full variable domain, in which reference TRBV9 and TRBJ2-3 provide the parts outside the CDR3, is DSGVTQTPKHLITATGQRVTLRCSPRSGDLSVYWYQQSLDQGLQFLIQYYNGEERAKGNILERFSAQQFPDLHSELNLSSLELGDSALYFCASSVRSGVHTQYFGPGTRLTVL.